The 18 T cell receptor beta chains listed next were all sequenced from one sample in a study of cytomegalovirus exposure and HLA in healthy donors. With 60 Vbeta and 13 Jbeta primers, the PCR was carried out. The repertoire was sequenced with immunoSEQ multiplex PCR; TCRdb's copy has only in-frame clones and lacks some. The repertoire holds about 140,000 clones, with around four fifths as singletons. Sequenced input: PBMCs. These TCRs come from a woman between 40 and 50 years old in good health and CMV-seronegative.

This clone was recorded only once. The J gene is TRBJ2-5, the V gene TRBV4-3; a weak D match, TRBD2 (6 bases). The CDR3 contains 16 residues. CDR1 is LGHNA and CDR2 is YSLEER in the germline V gene. V was trimmed by 1 base and J by 2 bases, leaving 14 bases between them. The CDR3 region has the DNA TGCGCCAGCAGCCAAGCTTGGAGGGCCGGGCAAGAGACCCAGTACTTC. It translates to CASSQAWRAGQETQYF.

This sequence joins TRBV19 and TRBJ2-4, with D perhaps matching TRBD2 (6 bases). Trimming shortened V by 7 bases and J by 0 bases, and 13 bases separated the two germline ends. The CDR3 contains 15 residues. Looked up from germline, CDR1 is LNHDA and CDR2 is SQIVND (reference sequence). CDR3 bases: TGTGCCAGTATGGATAGCGGCTTAGCCAAAAACATTCAGTACTTC. The encoded protein is CASMDSGLAKNIQYF.

In nucleotides, the CDR3 is TGTGCCAGTAGTATTTTGGCAGGTCCACCTGGAGGCTACACCTTC. Protein: CASSILAGPPGGYTF. The chain is built from TRBV19 and TRBJ1-2; D call uncertain. The CDR3 length is 15 residues. Germline CDR1 LNHDA, CDR2 SQIVND (reference sequence). V lost 3 bases and J lost 8, with 19 bases in between. The whole variable domain, remainder taken from reference TRBV19 and TRBJ1-2, is DGGITQSPKYLFRKEGQNVTLSCEQNLNHDAMYWYRQDPGQGLRLIYYSQIVNDFQKGDIAEGYSVSREKKESFPLTVTSAQKNPTAFYLCASSILAGPPGGYTFGSGTRLTVV.

The CDR3 loop is CASSTLDSYNEQFF. CDR3 in DNA: TGTGCCAGCAGCACCCTTGACAGTTACAATGAGCAGTTCTTC. This chain joins TRBV27 and TRBJ2-1; tentatively, D is TRBD1 (5 bases). The CDR3 runs 14 residues. Germline V lookup: CDR1 MNHEY, CDR2 SMNVEV (reference sequence). Trimming shortened V by 6 bases and J by 4 bases, and 13 bases separated the two germline ends.

The V call is TRBV10-3, the J call TRBJ2-7; 9 bases are shared with TRBD2. This CDR3 has 18 residues. CDR1 is ENHRY and CDR2 is SYGVKD in the germline V gene. V gave up 2 bases and J gave up 6 bases; unmatched junction bases: 17. CDR3 DNA: TGTGCCATCAGTGAGAGTTCCCCCGGGGGGACTAGCTCTGGCGAGCAGTACTTC. The encoded protein is CAISESSPGGTSSGEQYF.

This sequence joins TRBV18 and TRBJ2-3, with TRBD2 identical over 7 bases. V gave up 0 bases and J gave up 4 bases; unmatched junction bases: 7. The germline V gene has CDR1 KGHSH and CDR2 LQKENI. The length of the CDR3 is 16 residues. CDR3 loop: CASSPPSSGIPDTQYF. The CDR3, as DNA: TGTGCCAGCTCACCACCGTCCAGCGGGATACCAGATACGCAGTATTTT.

This chain joins TRBV7-2 and TRBJ1-2; TRBD1 is a possible D gene (5 bases). The germline CDR1 and CDR2 sequences are SGHTA and FQGNSA. The ends were cut back, 3 bases at V and 5 bases at J, with 10 bases in the middle. This CDR3 region has 13 residues. DNA for the CDR3: TGTGCCAGCAGCTTTAGTTCAGGGTATGGCTACACCTTC. It yields the protein CASSFSSGYGYTF. Filled out from reference TRBV7-2 and TRBJ1-2, the complete variable domain reads GAGVSQSPSNKVTEKGKDVELRCDPISGHTALYWYRQSLGQGLEFLIYFQGNSAPDKSGLPSDRFSAERTGGSVSTLTIQRTQQEDSAVYLCASSFSSGYGYTFGSGTRLTVV.

The chain couples TRBV4-2 to TRBJ2-5; D perhaps matches TRBD2 (6 bases). The DNA end lines up better with TRBJ2-7; the J call may be wrong. Germline V gene sequence: CDR1 LGHNA, CDR2 YNFKEQ. The CDR3 totals 16 residues. The CDR3 region is CASSRMSGGREVEQYF. For the CDR3, the DNA is TGTGCCAGCAGCCGGATGAGCGGCGGGCGGGAAGTCGAGCAGTACTTC.

This clone came up once. This chain connects TRBV11-2 to TRBJ2-5, with 7 positions matching TRBD2. Germline trimming cut 0 bases from V and 5 bases from J; bases unmatched to any gene: 9. The CDR3 totals 16 residues. Germline CDR1 SGHAT, CDR2 FQNNGV. CDR3 in amino acids: CASSLDWGGASETQYF. CDR3 bases: TGTGCCAGCAGCTTAGATTGGGGGGGTGCGAGTGAGACCCAGTACTTC.

The chain recombines TRBV6-6 with TRBJ2-1; possibly TRBD2 for D (5 bases). The V and J ends lost 0 bases and 10 bases respectively, with 13 bases between them. CDR1 MNHNY and CDR2 SVGAGI come from the germline V gene (reference sequence). The length of the CDR3 is 14 residues. CDR3 protein: CASSYSRAKGEQFF. The CDR3 coding sequence is TGTGCCAGCAGTTACTCGAGGGCTAAGGGAGAGCAGTTCTTC.

The V gene is TRBV7-2, the J gene TRBJ2-1, with no clear D. This CDR3 contains 14 residues. Germline V lookup: CDR1 SGHTA, CDR2 FQGNSA. Trimming took 4 bases from V and 4 from J, leaving 11 bases between them. The CDR3: CASSSLARYNEQFF. The CDR3 DNA reads TGTGCCAGCAGCTCCCTCGCCAGGTACAATGAGCAGTTCTTC.

The V call is TRBV10-1, the J call TRBJ1-5; D is perhaps TRBD1 (6 bases). CDR1 and CDR2 from the germline V gene are WNHNN and SYGVQD (reference sequence). V lost 9 bases and J lost 5, with 14 bases in between. The CDR3 runs to 13 residues. This CDR3 reads CARAAGDHQPQHF. CDR3 DNA sequence: TGCGCCAGGGCCGCAGGGGACCATCAGCCCCAGCATTTT.

The chain is built from TRBV11-2 and TRBJ1-4, with 8 bases matching TRBD1. This CDR3 comprises 16 residues. CDR1 SGHAT and CDR2 FQNNGV come from the germline V gene. Germline trimming cut 0 bases from V and 5 bases from J; bases unmatched to any gene: 5. The CDR3 sequence: CASSLDLGTGNEKLFF. The CDR3 DNA is TGTGCCAGCAGCTTAGATCTGGGGACAGGAAATGAAAAACTGTTTTTT.

The sample holds a few counts of this clone. The genes are TRBV6-5 and TRBJ1-4; 9 bases line up with TRBD1. The V gene's germline CDR1 is MNHEY and CDR2 SVGAGI. The CDR3 has 14 amino acids. V was pared by 6 bases and J by 6 bases, with 5 bases of the junction left unmatched. CDR3 in DNA: TGTGCCAGCAGCCGGGACAGGGTATATGAAAAACTGTTTTTT. This translates into CASSRDRVYEKLFF.

The chain combines TRBV6-5 with TRBJ2-7; D may be TRBD2 (6 bases). The CDR3 is 11 residues long. Trimming cost V 5 bases and J 7 bases, with 9 bases left between them. The germline gives CDR1 MNHEY, CDR2 SVGAGI. This chain's CDR3 is CASSNGGEQYF. As DNA, the CDR3 is TGTGCCAGCAGTAATGGGGGGGAGCAGTACTTC.

J is TRBJ2-6 and V is TRBV19; TRBD1 might be the D (6 bases). The CDR3 consists of 17 residues. V was pared by 4 bases and J by 2 bases, with 15 bases between. Germline loops: CDR1 LNHDA, CDR2 SQIVND (reference sequence). This chain's CDR3 is CASSTRNYRAGANVLTF. CDR3 nucleotides: TGTGCCAGTAGTACCAGAAATTACAGGGCTGGGGCCAACGTCCTGACTTTC.

The chain is built from TRBV19 and TRBJ2-2; TRBD2 might be the D (6 bases). V dropped 5 bases and J dropped 4 bases, with 11 bases sitting between them. The CDR3 consists of 14 residues. Germline V gene data show CDR1 as LNHDA and CDR2 as SQIVND (reference sequence). The CDR3 DNA reads TGTGCCAGTAGTTCGGGACTGAGCACCGGGGAGCTGTTTTTT. It is translated as CASSSGLSTGELFF. Supplemented by reference TRBV19 and TRBJ2-2, the full variable domain reads DGGITQSPKYLFRKEGQNVTLSCEQNLNHDAMYWYRQDPGQGLRLIYYSQIVNDFQKGDIAEGYSVSREKKESFPLTVTSAQKNPTAFYLCASSSGLSTGELFFGEGSRLTVL.

The chain employs TRBV6-1 and TRBJ2-3, with D perhaps matching TRBD2 (6 bases). The V end lost 7 bases, the J end lost 3 bases, and 17 bases lay between the germline ends. The CDR3 covers 15 residues. Germline V CDR1 and CDR2: MNHNS, SASEGT. The chain's CDR3 is CASTELSGQTDTQYF. The CDR3 DNA reads as TGTGCCAGCACCGAACTTAGCGGACAAACAGATACGCAGTATTTT.